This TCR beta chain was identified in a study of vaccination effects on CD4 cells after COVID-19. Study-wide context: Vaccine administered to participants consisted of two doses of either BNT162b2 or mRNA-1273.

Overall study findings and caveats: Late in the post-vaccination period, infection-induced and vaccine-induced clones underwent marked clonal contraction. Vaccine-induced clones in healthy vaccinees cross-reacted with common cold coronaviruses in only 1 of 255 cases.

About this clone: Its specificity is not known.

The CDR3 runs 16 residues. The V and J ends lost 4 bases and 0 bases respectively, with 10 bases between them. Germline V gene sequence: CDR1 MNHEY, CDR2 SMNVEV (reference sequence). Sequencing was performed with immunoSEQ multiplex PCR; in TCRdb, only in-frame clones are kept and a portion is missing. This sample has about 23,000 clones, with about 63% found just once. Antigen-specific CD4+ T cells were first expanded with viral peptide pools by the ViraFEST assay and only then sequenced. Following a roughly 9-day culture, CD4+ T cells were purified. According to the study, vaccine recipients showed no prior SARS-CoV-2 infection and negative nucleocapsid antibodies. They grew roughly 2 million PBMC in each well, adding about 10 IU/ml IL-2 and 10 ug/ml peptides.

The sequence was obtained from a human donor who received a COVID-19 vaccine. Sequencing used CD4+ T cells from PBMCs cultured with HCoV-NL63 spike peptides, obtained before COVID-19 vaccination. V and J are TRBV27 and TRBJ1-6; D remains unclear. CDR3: CASSSEVSSYNSPLHF. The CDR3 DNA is TGTGCCAGCAGTTCGGAGGTTAGCTCCTATAATTCACCCCTCCACTTT.